The entry below describes one T cell receptor (beta chain). Its specificity is unknown. TCRdb keeps only in-frame clones here, not all; method: immunoSEQ multiplex PCR. The data show about 140,000 clones, with about nine tenths seen just once and more than 4.5% held by the top ten. This entry comes from a study of T cell responses to AZD1222 COVID-19 vaccine. General study results and limits: Recipients of two AZD1222 doses showed rising Spike-specific TCR breadth and depth. Seropositive status at baseline applied to only five or six AZD1222 recipients. Close to half of all spike-specific TCRs reportedly target regions of the variants that are unmutated. Every sample of the repertoires postdated the peak T cell response.

Between the trimmed V and J ends, which lost 1 base and 12 bases, there was a span of 13 bases. The germline V gene has CDR1 SGHAT and CDR2 FQNNGV. This CDR3 is 13 amino acids long. This chain uses TRBV11-2 with TRBJ2-4; D not certain. The receptor was isolated from an adult in good health. The sample here was peripheral blood, taken on day 0 of AZD1222 vaccination. CDR3 coding DNA: TGTGCCAGCAGCTTAGGGCACGGATCCAATCAGTACTTC. Translating gives CASSLGHGSNQYF.